The 5 T cell receptor beta chains below come from one sample, sequenced in a study of T cells in Graves' hyperthyroidism and ophthalmopathy. Amplification targeted TCR beta CDR3 regions from RNA transcripts. The HTBI set primed first-round TCR CDR3 RT-PCR. Each CDR3 protein gets one entry after TCRdb re-called the multiplex PCR reads with MiXCR. The sample consists of about 400,000 distinct CDR3 sequences, around 15% of them appearing once. The sequencing input was blood. The receptors shown here come from a man younger than 30 with Graves' ophthalmopathy.

The table lists this clonotype with many counts. The chain couples TRBV20-1 to TRBJ2-7; TRBD2 matches 7 bases. The CDR3 has 12 residues. Looked up from germline, CDR1 is DFQATT and CDR2 is SNEGSKA (reference sequence). Trimming at V came to 0 bases and at J to 4 bases, leaving 0 bases not matched to a gene. This CDR3 is CSAREREYEQYF. For the CDR3, the DNA is TGCAGTGCTAGAGAGCGGGAGTACGAGCAGTACTTC.

The table lists this clonotype with many counts. V is TRBV28 and J is TRBJ2-7, with D perhaps TRBD2 (5 bases). CDR1 MDHEN and CDR2 SYDVKM come from the germline V gene. V dropped 6 bases and J dropped 0 bases, with 12 bases sitting between them. The CDR3 spans 14 residues. CDR3 in amino acids: CASRRLALSYEQYF. The CDR3 DNA reads TGTGCCAGCAGGCGGCTAGCCCTCTCCTACGAGCAGTACTTC.

Details on this clonotype: A much more abundant neighbour one base away suggests this may be a read error. This likely comes from a read error, as the CDR3 has no conserved phenylalanine or tryptophan at its end. V gene TRBV2 combines with J gene TRBJ2-1; no clear D. The CDR3 extends over 15 amino acids. Trimming left V 7 bases short and J 3 bases short, with 16 bases between. Germline loops: CDR1 SNHLY, CDR2 FYNNEI. The CDR3 region is CASTQVGLVYNEQFL. DNA for the CDR3: TGTGCCAGCACCCAAGTGGGATTGGTCTACAATGAGCAGTTCCTC.

This chain links TRBV6-4 with TRBJ2-2; D gene uncertain. Germline V gives CDR1 MRHNA, CDR2 SNTAGT. V lost 4 bases and J 5 bases, leaving 8 bases between the germline ends. The CDR3 runs 13 residues. The CDR3 loop reads CASSVKGTGELFF. CDR3 bases: TGTGCCAGCAGTGTGAAGGGAACCGGGGAGCTGTTTTTT.

This clonotype occurred many times. The chain uses TRBV13 and TRBJ2-7; maybe TRBD1 (6 bases). The V and J ends lost 4 bases and 3 bases respectively, with 16 bases between them. This CDR3 region has 15 residues. Germline V lookup: CDR1 PRHDT, CDR2 FYEKMQ (reference sequence). CDR3 nucleotides: TGTGCCAGCAGCTCCCGGACAGCTAGTCTCTACGAGCAGTACTTC. Translated, it gives CASSSRTASLYEQYF.